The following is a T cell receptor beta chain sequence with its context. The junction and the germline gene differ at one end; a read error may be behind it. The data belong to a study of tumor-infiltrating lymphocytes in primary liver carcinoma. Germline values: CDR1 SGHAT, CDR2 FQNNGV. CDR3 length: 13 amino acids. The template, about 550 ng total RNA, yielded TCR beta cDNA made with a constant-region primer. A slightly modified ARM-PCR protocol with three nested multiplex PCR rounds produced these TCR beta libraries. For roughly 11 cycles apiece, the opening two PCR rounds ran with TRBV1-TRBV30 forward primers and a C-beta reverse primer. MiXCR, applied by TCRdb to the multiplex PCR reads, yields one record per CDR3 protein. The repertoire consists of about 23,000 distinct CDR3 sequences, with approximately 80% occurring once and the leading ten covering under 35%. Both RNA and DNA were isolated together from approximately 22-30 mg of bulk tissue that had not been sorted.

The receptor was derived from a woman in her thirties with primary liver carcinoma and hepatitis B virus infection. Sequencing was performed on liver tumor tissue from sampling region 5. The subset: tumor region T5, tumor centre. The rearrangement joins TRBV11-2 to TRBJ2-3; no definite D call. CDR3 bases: TGTGCCAACAGCTTAGTGAACTCTGATACACAGTATTTT. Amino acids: CANSLVNSDTQYF. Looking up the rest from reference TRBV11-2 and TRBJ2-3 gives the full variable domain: EAGVAQSPRYKIIEKRQSVAFWCNPISGHATLYWYQQILGQGPKLLIQFQNNGVVDDSQLPKDRFSAERLKGVDSTLKIQPAKLEDSAVYLCANSLVNSDTQYFGPGTRLTVL.